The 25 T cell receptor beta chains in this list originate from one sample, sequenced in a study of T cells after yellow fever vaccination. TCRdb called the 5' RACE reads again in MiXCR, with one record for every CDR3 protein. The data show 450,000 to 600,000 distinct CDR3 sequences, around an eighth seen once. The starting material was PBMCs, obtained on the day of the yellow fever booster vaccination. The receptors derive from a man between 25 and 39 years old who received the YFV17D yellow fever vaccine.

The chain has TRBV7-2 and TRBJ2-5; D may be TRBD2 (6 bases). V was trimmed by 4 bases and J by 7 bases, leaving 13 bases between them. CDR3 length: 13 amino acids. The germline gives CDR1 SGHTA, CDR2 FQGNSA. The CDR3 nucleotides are TGTGCCAGCAGCTGGGGGGACCTGGGGACCCAGTACTTC. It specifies CASSWGDLGTQYF.

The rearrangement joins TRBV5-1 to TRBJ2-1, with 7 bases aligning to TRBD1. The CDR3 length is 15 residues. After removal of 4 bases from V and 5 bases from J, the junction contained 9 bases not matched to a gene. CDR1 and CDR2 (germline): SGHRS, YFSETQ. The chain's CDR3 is CASSQQFTGDNEQFF. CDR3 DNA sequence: TGCGCCAGCAGCCAACAATTCACAGGGGACAATGAGCAGTTCTTC.

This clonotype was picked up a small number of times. CDR3 region: CATRFRGSYEQYF. DNA of the CDR3: TGTGCCACCCGTTTCAGGGGAAGCTACGAGCAGTACTTC. This sequence joins TRBV27 and TRBJ2-7; perhaps TRBD1 as D (6 bases). V was pared by 10 bases and J by 3 bases, with 16 bases between. In germline, CDR1 is MNHEY, CDR2 SMNVEV (reference sequence). The CDR3 extends over 13 amino acids.

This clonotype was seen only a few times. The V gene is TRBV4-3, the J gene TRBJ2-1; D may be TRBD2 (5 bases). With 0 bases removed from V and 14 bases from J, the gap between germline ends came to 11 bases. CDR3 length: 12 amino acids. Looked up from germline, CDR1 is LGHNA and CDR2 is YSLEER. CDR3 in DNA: TGCGCCAGCAGCCAAGATTATGGGAGTAAGTTCTTC. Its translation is CASSQDYGSKFF.

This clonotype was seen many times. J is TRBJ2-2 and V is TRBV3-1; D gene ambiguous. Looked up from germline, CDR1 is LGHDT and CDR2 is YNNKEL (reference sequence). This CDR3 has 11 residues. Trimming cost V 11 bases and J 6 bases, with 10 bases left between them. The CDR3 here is CASRVAGELFF. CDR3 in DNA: TGTGCCTCCCGGGTAGCCGGGGAGCTGTTTTTT.

This CDR3 reads CASKLGGPQETQYF. In DNA, the CDR3 is TGCGCCAGCAAGTTGGGCGGGCCCCAAGAGACCCAGTACTTC. The gene calls are TRBV5-1 and TRBJ2-5; possible D gene TRBD2, 5 bases. With 6 bases removed from V and 1 base from J, the gap between germline ends came to 13 bases. The CDR3 extends over 14 amino acids. Germline values: CDR1 SGHRS, CDR2 YFSETQ.

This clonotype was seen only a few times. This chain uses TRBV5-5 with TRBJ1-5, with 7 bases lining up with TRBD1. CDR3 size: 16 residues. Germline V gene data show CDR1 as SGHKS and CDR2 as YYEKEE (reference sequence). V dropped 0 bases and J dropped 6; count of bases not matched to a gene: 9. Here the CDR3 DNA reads TGTGCCAGCAGCTTGGGACAGGGAAGGGGCCCTCAGCCCCAGCATTTT. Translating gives CASSLGQGRGPQPQHF.

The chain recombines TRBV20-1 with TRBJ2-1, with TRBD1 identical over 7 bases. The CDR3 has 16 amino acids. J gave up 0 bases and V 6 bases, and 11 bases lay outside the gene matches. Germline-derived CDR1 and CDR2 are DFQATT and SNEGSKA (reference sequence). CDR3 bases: TGCAGTGCGGAGAGTCGGGACAGCAGCTCCTACAATGAGCAGTTCTTC. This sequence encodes CSAESRDSSSYNEQFF.

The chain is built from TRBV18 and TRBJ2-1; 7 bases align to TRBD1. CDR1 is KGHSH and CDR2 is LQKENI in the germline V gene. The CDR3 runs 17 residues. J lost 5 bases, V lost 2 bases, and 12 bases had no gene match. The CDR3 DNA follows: TGTGCCAGCTCACCATCCATAGCAGGGCAGGGGGACAATGAGCAGTTCTTC. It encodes CASSPSIAGQGDNEQFF.

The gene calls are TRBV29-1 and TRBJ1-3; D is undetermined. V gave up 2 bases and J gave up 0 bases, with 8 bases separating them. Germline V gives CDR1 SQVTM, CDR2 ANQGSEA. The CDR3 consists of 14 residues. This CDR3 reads CSVEWINSGNTIYF. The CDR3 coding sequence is TGCAGCGTTGAATGGATCAACTCTGGAAACACCATATATTTT.

CDR3 in amino acids: CASRNREGNQPQHF. CDR3 bases: TGTGCCAGTCGAAACAGGGAAGGTAATCAGCCCCAGCATTTT. The chain combines TRBV19 with TRBJ1-5, with D possibly TRBD1 on 6 matching bases. Trimming shortened V by 8 bases and J by 4 bases, and 15 bases separated the two germline ends. The CDR3 is made up of 14 amino acids. Per germline, CDR1 LNHDA and CDR2 SQIVND (reference sequence). The variable domain in full, with the rest retrieved from reference TRBV19 and TRBJ1-5, is DGGITQSPKYLFRKEGQNVTLSCEQNLNHDAMYWYRQDPGQGLRLIYYSQIVNDFQKGDIAEGYSVSREKKESFPLTVTSAQKNPTAFYLCASRNREGNQPQHFGDGTRLSIL.

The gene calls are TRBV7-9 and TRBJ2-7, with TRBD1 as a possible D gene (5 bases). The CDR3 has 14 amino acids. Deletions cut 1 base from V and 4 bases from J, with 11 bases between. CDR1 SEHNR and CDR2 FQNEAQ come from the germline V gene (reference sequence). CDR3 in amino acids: CASSLGTREYEQYF. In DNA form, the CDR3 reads TGTGCCAGCAGCTTAGGGACAAGAGAGTACGAGCAGTACTTC.

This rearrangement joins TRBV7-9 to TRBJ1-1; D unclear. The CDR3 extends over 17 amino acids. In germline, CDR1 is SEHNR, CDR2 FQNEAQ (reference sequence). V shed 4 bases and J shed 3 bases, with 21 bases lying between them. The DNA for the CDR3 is TGTGCCAGCAGCTCTCTGTACTTAACTCCTGAGGACACTGAAGCTTTCTTT. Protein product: CASSSLYLTPEDTEAFF.

In DNA form, the CDR3 reads TGTGCCAGCACTAAGACAAGTCCCGGCGGGGGGGATACGCAGTATTTT. Its protein is CASTKTSPGGGDTQYF. The J gene is TRBJ2-3, the V gene TRBV11-2, with TRBD2 identical over 8 bases. The CDR3 contains 16 residues. Looked up from germline, CDR1 is SGHAT and CDR2 is FQNNGV. The junction had 15 bases not matched to a gene; V was cut back by 7 bases and J by 6 bases.

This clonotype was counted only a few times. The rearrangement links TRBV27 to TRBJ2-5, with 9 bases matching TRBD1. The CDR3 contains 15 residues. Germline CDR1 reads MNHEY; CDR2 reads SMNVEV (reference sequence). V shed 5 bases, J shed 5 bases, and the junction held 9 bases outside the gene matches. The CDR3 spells CASSTTTGGWETQYF. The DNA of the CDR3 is TGTGCCAGCAGTACGACTACAGGGGGCTGGGAGACCCAGTACTTC.

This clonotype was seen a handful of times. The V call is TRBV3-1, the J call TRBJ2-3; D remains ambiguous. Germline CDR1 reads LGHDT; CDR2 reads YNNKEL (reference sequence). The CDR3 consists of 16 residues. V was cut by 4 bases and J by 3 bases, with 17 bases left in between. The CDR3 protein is CASSPMAPRKTDTQYF. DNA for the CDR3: TGTGCCAGCAGCCCCATGGCCCCCCGGAAGACAGATACGCAGTATTTT.

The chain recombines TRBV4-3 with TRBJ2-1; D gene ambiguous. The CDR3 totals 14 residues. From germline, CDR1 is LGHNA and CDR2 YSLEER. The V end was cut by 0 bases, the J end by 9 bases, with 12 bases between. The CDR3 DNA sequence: TGCGCCAGCAGCCAAGATATGGTGGGTACTGAGCAGTTCTTC. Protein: CASSQDMVGTEQFF.

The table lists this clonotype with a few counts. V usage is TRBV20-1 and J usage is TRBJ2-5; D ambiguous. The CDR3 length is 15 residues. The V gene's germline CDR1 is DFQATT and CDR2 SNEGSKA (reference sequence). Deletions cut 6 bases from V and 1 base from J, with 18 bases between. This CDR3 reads CSAPLRAKIQETQYF. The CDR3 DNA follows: TGCAGTGCCCCGCTTCGCGCGAAAATCCAAGAGACCCAGTACTTC.

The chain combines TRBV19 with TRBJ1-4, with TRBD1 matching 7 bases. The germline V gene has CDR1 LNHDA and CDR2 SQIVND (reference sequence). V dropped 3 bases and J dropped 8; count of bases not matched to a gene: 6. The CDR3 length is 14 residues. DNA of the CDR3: TGTGCCAGTAGTATCGGACAGGTCGGAGAAAAACTGTTTTTT. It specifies CASSIGQVGEKLFF.

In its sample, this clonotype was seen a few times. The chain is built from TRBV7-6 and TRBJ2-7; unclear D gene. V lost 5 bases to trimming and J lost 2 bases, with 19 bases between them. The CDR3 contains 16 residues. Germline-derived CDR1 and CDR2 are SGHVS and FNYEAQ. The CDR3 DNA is TGTGCCAGCAGCGGCTCCCAAGGAGAAACTACCTACGAGCAGTACTTC. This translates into CASSGSQGETTYEQYF.

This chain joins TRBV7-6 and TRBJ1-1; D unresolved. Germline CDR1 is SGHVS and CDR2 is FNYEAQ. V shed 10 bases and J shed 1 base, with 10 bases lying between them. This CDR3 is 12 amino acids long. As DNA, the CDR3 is TGTGCCATTACGGGGTCGAACACTGAAGCTTTCTTT. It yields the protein CAITGSNTEAFF.

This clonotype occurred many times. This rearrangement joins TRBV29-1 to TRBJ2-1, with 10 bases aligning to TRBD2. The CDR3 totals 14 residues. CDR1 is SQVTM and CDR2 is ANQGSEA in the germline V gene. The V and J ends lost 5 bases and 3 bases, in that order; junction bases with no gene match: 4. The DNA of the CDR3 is TGCAGCGTTCTAGCGGGAGCCCTCTACAATGAGCAGTTCTTC. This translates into CSVLAGALYNEQFF.

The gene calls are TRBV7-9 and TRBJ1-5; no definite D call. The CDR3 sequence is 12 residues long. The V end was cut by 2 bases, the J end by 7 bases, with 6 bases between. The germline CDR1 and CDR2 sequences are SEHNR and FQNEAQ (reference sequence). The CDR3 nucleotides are TGTGCCAGCAGCTTATCGCTGCAGCCCCAGCATTTT. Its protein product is CASSLSLQPQHF.

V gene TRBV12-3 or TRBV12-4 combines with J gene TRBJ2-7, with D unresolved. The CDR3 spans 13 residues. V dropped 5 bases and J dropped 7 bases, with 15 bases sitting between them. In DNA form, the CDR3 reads TGTGCCAGCAGTCCACCCCTAATGGGTGAGCAGTACTTC. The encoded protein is CASSPPLMGEQYF.

CDR3 sequence: CASTKQLAKNIQYF. CDR3 bases: TGCGCCAGCACAAAACAGCTAGCCAAAAACATTCAGTACTTC. The chain employs TRBV5-1 and TRBJ2-4; D not certain. Per germline, CDR1 SGHRS and CDR2 YFSETQ. V lost 6 bases to trimming and J lost 0 bases, with 10 bases between them. This CDR3 contains 14 residues. The variable domain in full, with the rest retrieved from reference TRBV5-1 and TRBJ2-4, is KAGVTQTPRYLIKTRGQQVTLSCSPISGHRSVSWYQQTPGQGLQFLFEYFSETQRNKGNFPGRFSGRQFSNSRSEMNVSTLELGDSALYLCASTKQLAKNIQYFGAGTRLSVL.